The 2 T cell receptor beta chains given below trace back to one sample, sequenced in a study of cytomegalovirus exposure and HLA in healthy donors. PCR was performed using 60 Vbeta and 13 Jbeta primers. Sequenced by immunoSEQ multiplex PCR; TCRdb stores in-frame clones only, minus some. The table records roughly 180,000 clones, less than 90% of them present only once. The sequenced material came from PBMCs. The receptor source for this set is a woman aged 45-65 years in good health and CMV-seropositive.

Only a few counts were recorded for this clone. V is TRBV19 and J is TRBJ2-3, with 9 bases that match TRBD2. Germline V gene sequence: CDR1 LNHDA, CDR2 SQIVND (reference sequence). This CDR3 spans 16 amino acids. Unmatched junction bases numbered 9, after V lost 3 bases and J lost 5 bases. The CDR3 coding sequence is TGTGCCAGTAGTATGGTCTGGACTAGCGTTGAAGATACGCAGTATTTT. Encoded protein: CASSMVWTSVEDTQYF.

V usage is TRBV13 and J usage is TRBJ1-2; the D gene is possibly TRBD1 (6 bases). Germline values: CDR1 PRHDT, CDR2 FYEKMQ (reference sequence). With 3 bases removed from V and 4 bases from J, the gap between germline ends came to 15 bases. The CDR3 is 15 amino acids. CDR3 bases: TGTGCCAGCAGCTTGGGGGGGCCGGCGCTCTATGGCTACACCTTC. Its protein product is CASSLGGPALYGYTF.